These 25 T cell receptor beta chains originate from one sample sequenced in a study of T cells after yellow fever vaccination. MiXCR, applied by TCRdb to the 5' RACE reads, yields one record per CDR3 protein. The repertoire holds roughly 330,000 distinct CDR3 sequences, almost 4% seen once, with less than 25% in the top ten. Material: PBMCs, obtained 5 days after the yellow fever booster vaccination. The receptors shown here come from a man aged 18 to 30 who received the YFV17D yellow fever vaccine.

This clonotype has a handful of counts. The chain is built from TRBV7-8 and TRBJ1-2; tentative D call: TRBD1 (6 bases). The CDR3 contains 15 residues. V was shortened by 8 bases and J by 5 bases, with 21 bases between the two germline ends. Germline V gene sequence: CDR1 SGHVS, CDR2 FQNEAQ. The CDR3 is CASLGVQGFGYGYTF. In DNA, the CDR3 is TGTGCCAGCCTCGGGGTACAGGGTTTCGGATATGGCTACACCTTC.

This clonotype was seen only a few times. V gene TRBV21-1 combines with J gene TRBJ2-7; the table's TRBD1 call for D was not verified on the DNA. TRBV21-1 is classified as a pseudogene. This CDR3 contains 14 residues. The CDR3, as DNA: TGTGCCAGCAGCACCCGGGACAGGGTGGGTGAGCAGTACTTC. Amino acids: CASSTRDRVGEQYF.

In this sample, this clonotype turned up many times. CDR3: CASSQGSGRVYGYTF. CDR3 sequence (DNA): TGCGCCAGCAGCCAAGGGTCAGGGCGGGTATATGGCTACACCTTC. The rearrangement uses TRBV4-3 and TRBJ1-2, with a weak D call TRBD1 (5 bases). Germline CDR1 LGHNA, CDR2 YSLEER. Trimming took off 1 base at V and 5 bases at J, with 14 bases between the two ends. The CDR3 consists of 15 residues.

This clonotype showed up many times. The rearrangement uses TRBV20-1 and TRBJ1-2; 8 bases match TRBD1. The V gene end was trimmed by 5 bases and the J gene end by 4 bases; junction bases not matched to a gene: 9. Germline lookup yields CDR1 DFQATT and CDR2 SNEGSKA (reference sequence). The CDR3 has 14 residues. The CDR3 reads CSAGDRGVGYGYTF. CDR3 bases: TGCAGTGCTGGCGACAGGGGTGTCGGCTATGGCTACACCTTC.

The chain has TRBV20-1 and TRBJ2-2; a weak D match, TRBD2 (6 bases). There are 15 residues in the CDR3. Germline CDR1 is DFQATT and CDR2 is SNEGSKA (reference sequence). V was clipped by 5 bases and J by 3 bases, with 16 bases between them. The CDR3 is CSAAKTGTDTGELFF. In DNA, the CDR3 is TGCAGTGCTGCGAAAACTGGGACTGACACCGGGGAGCTGTTTTTT.

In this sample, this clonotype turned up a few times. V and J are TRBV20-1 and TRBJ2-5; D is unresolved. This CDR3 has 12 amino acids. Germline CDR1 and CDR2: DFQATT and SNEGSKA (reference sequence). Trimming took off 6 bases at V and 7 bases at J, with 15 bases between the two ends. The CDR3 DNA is TGCAGTGCGCAGATTAACGTGGGGACCCAGTACTTC. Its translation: CSAQINVGTQYF.

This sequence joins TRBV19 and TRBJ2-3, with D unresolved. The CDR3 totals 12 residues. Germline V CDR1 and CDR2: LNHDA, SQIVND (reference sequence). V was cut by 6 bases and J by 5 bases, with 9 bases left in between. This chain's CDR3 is CASRSIEDTQYF. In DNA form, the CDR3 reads TGTGCCAGTAGATCGATAGAAGATACGCAGTATTTT.

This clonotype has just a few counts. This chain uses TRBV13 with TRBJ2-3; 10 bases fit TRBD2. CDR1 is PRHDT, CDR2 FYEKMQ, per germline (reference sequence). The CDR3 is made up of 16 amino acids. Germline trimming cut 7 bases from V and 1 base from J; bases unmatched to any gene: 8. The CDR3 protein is CASNIKRGGRTDTQYF. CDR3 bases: TGTGCCAGCAACATCAAGCGGGGGGGCCGCACAGATACGCAGTATTTT.

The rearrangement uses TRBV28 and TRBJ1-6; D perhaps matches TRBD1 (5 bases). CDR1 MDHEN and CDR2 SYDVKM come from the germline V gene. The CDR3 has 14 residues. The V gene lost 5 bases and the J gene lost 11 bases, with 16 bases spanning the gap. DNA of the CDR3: TGTGCCAGCAGTAGTACAGGCGAATCCGCACCCCTCCACTTT. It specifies CASSSTGESAPLHF.

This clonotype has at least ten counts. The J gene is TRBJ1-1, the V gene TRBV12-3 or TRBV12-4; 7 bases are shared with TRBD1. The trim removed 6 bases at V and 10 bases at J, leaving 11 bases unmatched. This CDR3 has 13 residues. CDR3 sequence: CASRGTTGVIAFF. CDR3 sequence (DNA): TGTGCCAGCAGGGGGACCACAGGGGTGATAGCTTTCTTT.

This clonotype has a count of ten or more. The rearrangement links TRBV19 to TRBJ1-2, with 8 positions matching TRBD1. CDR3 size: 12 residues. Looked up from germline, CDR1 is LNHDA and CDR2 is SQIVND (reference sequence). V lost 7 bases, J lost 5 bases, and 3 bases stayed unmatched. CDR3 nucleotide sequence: TGTGCCAGTACGCGGACAGGGTATGGCTACACCTTC. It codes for CASTRTGYGYTF.

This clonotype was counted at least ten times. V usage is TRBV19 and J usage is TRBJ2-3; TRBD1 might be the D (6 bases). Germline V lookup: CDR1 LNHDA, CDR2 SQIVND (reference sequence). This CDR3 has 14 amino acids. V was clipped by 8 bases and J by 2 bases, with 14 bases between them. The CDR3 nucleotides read TGTGCCAGTGGGCTGGACAGCCCCACAGATACGCAGTATTTT. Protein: CASGLDSPTDTQYF.

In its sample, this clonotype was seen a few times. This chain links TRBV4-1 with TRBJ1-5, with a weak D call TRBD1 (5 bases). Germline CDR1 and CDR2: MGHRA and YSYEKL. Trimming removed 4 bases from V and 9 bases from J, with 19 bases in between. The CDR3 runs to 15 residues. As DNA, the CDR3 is TGCGCCAGCAGCCCCGGGGACGGAGGGGAGAGGCCCCAGCATTTT. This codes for CASSPGDGGERPQHF.

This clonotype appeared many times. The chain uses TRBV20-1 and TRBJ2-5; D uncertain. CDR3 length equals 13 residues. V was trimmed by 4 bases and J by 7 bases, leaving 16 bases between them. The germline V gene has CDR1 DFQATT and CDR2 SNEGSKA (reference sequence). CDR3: CSAKPPHTGTQYF. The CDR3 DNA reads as TGCAGTGCTAAGCCCCCGCACACGGGGACCCAGTACTTC.

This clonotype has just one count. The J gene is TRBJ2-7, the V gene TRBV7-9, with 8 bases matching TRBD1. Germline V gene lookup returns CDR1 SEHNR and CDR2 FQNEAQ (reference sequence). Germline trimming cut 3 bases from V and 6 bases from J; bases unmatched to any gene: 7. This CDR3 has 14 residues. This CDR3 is CASSLGTGRGEQYV. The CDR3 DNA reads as TGTGCCAGCAGCTTGGGGACAGGCCGGGGCGAGCAGTACGTC.

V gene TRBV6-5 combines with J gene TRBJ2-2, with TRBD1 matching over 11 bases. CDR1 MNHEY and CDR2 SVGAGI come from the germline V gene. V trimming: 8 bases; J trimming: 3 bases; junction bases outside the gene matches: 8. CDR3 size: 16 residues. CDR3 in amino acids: CASRSGQGAYTGELFF. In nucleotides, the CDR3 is TGTGCCAGCCGCTCCGGACAGGGGGCCTACACCGGGGAGCTGTTTTTT.

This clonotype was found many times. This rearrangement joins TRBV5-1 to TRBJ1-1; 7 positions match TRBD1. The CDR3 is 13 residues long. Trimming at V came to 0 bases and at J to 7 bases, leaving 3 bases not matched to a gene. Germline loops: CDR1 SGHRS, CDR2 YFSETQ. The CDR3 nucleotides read TGCGCCAGCAGCTTGGTATCAGGGGGTGAAGCTTTCTTT. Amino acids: CASSLVSGGEAFF.

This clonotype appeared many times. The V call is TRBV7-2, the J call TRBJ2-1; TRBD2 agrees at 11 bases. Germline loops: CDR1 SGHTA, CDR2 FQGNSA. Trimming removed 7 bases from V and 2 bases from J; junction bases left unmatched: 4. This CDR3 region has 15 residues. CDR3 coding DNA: TGTGCCAGCAACCAACTAGCGGGGGCCTACAATGAGCAGTTCTTC. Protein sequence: CASNQLAGAYNEQFF.

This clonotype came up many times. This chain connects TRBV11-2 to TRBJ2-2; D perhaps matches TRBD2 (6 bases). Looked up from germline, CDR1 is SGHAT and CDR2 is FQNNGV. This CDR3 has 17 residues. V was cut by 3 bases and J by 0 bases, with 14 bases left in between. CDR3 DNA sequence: TGTGCCAGCAGCTTCCCACTTAGCGGCCCGAACACCGGGGAGCTGTTTTTT. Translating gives CASSFPLSGPNTGELFF.

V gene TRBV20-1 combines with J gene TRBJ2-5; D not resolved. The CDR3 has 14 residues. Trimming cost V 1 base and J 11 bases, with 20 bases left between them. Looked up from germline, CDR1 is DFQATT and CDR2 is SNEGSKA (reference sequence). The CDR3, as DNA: TGCAGTGCTAGAGCCACCCGGTCCACCCTGGCTCAGTACTTC. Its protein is CSARATRSTLAQYF.

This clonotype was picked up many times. The CDR3 region is CSAQTPGQGNTEAFF. CDR3 coding DNA: TGCAGTGCCCAGACTCCGGGACAGGGGAACACTGAAGCTTTCTTT. The rearrangement links TRBV20-1 to TRBJ1-1, with TRBD1 identical over 9 bases. The CDR3 has 15 residues. The V segment lost 6 bases and the J segment 1 base; nucleotides outside the gene matches: 9. The germline CDR1 and CDR2 sequences are DFQATT and SNEGSKA (reference sequence).

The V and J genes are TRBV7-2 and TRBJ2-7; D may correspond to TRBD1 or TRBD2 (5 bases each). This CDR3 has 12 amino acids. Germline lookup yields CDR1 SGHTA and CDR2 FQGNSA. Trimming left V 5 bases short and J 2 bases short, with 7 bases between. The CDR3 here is CASSEGPYEQYF. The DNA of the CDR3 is TGTGCCAGCAGCGAGGGACCCTACGAGCAGTACTTC.

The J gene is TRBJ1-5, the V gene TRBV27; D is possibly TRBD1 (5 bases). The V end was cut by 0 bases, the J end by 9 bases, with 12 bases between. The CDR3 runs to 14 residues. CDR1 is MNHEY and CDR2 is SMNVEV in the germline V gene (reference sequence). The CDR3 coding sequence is TGTGCCAGCAGTTTATCGACGGAGGGGAGGCCCCAGCATTTT. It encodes CASSLSTEGRPQHF.

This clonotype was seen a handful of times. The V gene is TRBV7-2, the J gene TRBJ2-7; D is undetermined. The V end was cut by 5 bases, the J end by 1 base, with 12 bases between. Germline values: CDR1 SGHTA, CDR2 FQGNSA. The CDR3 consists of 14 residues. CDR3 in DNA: TGTGCCAGCAGCCATAGAGAATATTCCTACGAGCAGTACTTC. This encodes CASSHREYSYEQYF.

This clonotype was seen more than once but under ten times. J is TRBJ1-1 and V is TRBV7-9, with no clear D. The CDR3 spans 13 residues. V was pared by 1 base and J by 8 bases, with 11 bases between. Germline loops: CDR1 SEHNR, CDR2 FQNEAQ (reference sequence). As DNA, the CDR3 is TGTGCCAGCAGCTTAGGCCGTTTGAGCGAAGCTTTCTTT. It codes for CASSLGRLSEAFF.